The clone carrying this TCR beta chain turned up a few times. The entry originates in a study of T cells in Graves' hyperthyroidism and ophthalmopathy. CDR1 and CDR2 (germline): KGHSH, LQKENI. The CDR3 consists of 14 residues. Trimming took off 4 bases at V and 6 bases at J, with 16 bases between the two ends. The source material, RNA transcripts, was used to amplify TCR beta CDR3 regions. An initial round of RT-PCR targeting the TCR CDR3 relied on the HTBI primer set. MiXCR, applied by TCRdb to the multiplex PCR reads, yields one record per CDR3 protein. The data contain some 570,000 distinct CDR3 sequences, 11% to 15% of them singletons.

The sequenced material came from blood. V gene TRBV18 combines with J gene TRBJ2-7; D may be TRBD1 (5 bases). The sequence came from a woman younger than 30 with Graves' ophthalmopathy. In DNA, the CDR3 is TGTGCCAGCTCACGATCCCAGGGTCTAAGCGAGCAGTACTTC. Translation: CASSRSQGLSEQYF. Variable domain in full (rest from reference TRBV18 and TRBJ2-7): NAGVMQNPRHLVRRRGQEARLRCSPMKGHSHVYWYRQLPEEGLKFMVYLQKENIIDESGMPKERFSAEFPKEGPSILRIQQVVRGDSAAYFCASSRSQGLSEQYFGPGTRLTVT.